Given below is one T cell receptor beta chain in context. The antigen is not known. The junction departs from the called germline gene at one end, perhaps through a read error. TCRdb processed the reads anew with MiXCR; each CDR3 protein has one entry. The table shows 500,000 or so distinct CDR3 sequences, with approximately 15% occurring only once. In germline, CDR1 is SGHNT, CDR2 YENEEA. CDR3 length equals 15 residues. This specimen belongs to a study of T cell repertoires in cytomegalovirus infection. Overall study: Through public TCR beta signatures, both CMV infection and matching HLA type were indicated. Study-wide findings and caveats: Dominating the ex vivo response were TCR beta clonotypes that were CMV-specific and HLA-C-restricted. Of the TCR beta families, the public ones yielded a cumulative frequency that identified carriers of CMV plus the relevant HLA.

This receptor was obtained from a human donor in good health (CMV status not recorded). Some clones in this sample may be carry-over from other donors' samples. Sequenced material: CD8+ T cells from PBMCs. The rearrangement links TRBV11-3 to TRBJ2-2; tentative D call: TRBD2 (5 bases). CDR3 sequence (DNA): TGTGCCAGCAGCTTAGAGTCCGGGTACACCGGGGAGCTGCTTTTT. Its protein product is CASSLESGYTGELLF.